The rows below give T cell receptor beta chains drawn from one sample of a study of TIL therapy for anti-PD-1-resistant metastatic lung cancer. Assay: immunoSEQ multiplex PCR; the TCRdb copy retains only in-frame clones and omits some. This table has about 43,000 clones, roughly 85% appearing once. The source was blood, collected at baseline. These receptors originate from a man in his 70s with non-small cell lung cancer. Both conserved end residues are part of each CDR3. The D gene is left open where the match is weak. Clone size, where shown, is once, few, many, or a class for clones that have expanded.

clone size	D gene	V gene	J gene	CDR3 DNA	CDR3 protein
-	-	TRBV5-4	TRBJ2-2	TGTGCCAGCAGCTTGGGACAGTACACCGGGGAGCTGTTTTTT	CASSLGQYTGELFF
-	TRBD1	TRBV28	TRBJ1-1	TGTGCCAGCAGTTTCCCCGACAGGGCGGCGGTAAACACTGAAGCTTTCTTT	CASSFPDRAAVNTEAFF
-	TRBD2	TRBV2	TRBJ2-5	TGTGCCAGCAGGAGGGCCCCTAGCGGCCAAGAGACCCAGTACTTC	CASRRAPSGQETQYF
-	-	TRBV28	TRBJ2-7	TGTGCCAGCAGTTTAGGGTTCTTAGACGAGCAGTACTTC	CASSLGFLDEQYF
-	TRBD2	TRBV7-3	TRBJ2-7	TGTGCCAGCAGCAGGAAACCGGGACTAGCGGGATTCGGGTACTTC	CASSRKPGLAGFGYF
-	TRBD2	TRBV7-6	TRBJ2-5	TGTGCCAGCAGCTTCGTAGTAGCGGGAGCGGGAGAGACCCAGTACTTC	CASSFVVAGAGETQYF
-	-	TRBV28	TRBJ1-2	TGTGCCAGCAGTTCCCGACGGGGCTACACCTTC	CASSSRRGYTF
-	-	TRBV29-1	TRBJ2-3	TGCAGCGTTGAGGAGGGGACAGATACGCAGTATTTT	CSVEEGTDTQYF
-	TRBD2	TRBV19	TRBJ2-5	TGTGCCAGTACCCTAAAGGGTCGACTAGCGGGAGATGGTCGGTTGGAGACCCAGTACTTC	CASTLKGRLAGDGRLETQYF
few	-	TRBV28	TRBJ2-1	TGTGCCAGCCCGTCAGGGTCCTACAATGAGCAGTTCTTC	CASPSGSYNEQFF
-	TRBD1	TRBV6-5	TRBJ2-7	TGTGCCAGCAGTTACTTCTCCAGGGGGCAGACCTACGAGCAGTACTTC	CASSYFSRGQTYEQYF
-	TRBD1	TRBV4-1	TRBJ1-5	TGCGCCAGCAGCCAAGACGGGGGGACAGGGGGATGGCCCCAGCATTTT	CASSQDGGTGGWPQHF
-	-	TRBV21-1	TRBJ1-2	TGTGCCAGCAGCGCGCGGGACAGGGGCGACTATGGCTACACCTTC	CASSARDRGDYGYTF
-	-	TRBV7-6	TRBJ1-4	TGTGCCAGCACCCCAGACACGGGGGGAGGTGAAAAACTGTTTTTT	CASTPDTGGGEKLFF
-	-	TRBV7-3	TRBJ2-7	TGTGCCAGCAGCGATCAGGGACTCAAACCGGCTGAGCAGTACTTC	CASSDQGLKPAEQYF
few	-	TRBV5-1	TRBJ2-7	TGCGCCAGCAGCTTGGATAGCGTCCAGGGCTACGAGCAGTACTTC	CASSLDSVQGYEQYF
once	TRBD2	TRBV4-2	TRBJ2-7	TGTGCCAGCAGAAAGGCGGGGACTAGCGGGATAAGTGGGTCCTACGAGCAGTACTTC	CASRKAGTSGISGSYEQYF
-	TRBD2	TRBV6-1	TRBJ2-1	TGTGCCAGCAGGGGGACTAGCGGGGGATACAATGAGCAGTTCTTC	CASRGTSGGYNEQFF
-	-	TRBV5-1	TRBJ1-1	TGCGCCAGCAGCTTGGCCTCTCAGGGGAACACTGAAGCTTTCTTT	CASSLASQGNTEAFF
-	-	TRBV4-1	TRBJ2-2	TGCGCCAGCAGCCAAGACCCGTATTTGACCGGGGAGCTGTTTTTT	CASSQDPYLTGELFF
-	TRBD1	TRBV10-2	TRBJ1-2	TGCGCCAGCAGGGCAGGGGGCGCAGGTTCTGGCTACACCTTC	CASRAGGAGSGYTF
-	TRBD2	TRBV18	TRBJ2-7	TGTGCCAGCTCAACAGGGATAGCGGGAATGACCTACGAGCAGTACTTC	CASSTGIAGMTYEQYF
-	TRBD2	TRBV30	TRBJ2-3	TGTGCCGGTTTAGCGGGAGCGGATACGCAGTATTTT	CAGLAGADTQYF
-	TRBD1	TRBV7-3	TRBJ2-1	TGTGCCAGCAGCTACGGACAGGGTGGCAACAATGAGCAGTTCTTC	CASSYGQGGNNEQFF
-	-	TRBV5-5	TRBJ2-7	TGTGCCAGCAGCTTGGATGTCACCACTACCTACGAGCAGTACTTC	CASSLDVTTTYEQYF
-	-	TRBV7-6	TRBJ2-2	TGTGCCAGCAGCTTATCGGGTAGCCTGAACACCGGGGAGCTGTTTTTT	CASSLSGSLNTGELFF
-	-	TRBV27	TRBJ2-2	TGTGCCAGCACCTCGACCGGGGAGCTGTTTTTT	CASTSTGELFF
-	-	TRBV5-4	TRBJ2-1	TGTGCCAGCAGCTCGGGACCCCGGGGTGATGAGCAGTTCTTC	CASSSGPRGDEQFF
-	-	TRBV5-8	TRBJ2-3	TGTGCCAGCAGCCTCACAGGGAGATCTAGCACAGATACGCAGTATTTT	CASSLTGRSSTDTQYF